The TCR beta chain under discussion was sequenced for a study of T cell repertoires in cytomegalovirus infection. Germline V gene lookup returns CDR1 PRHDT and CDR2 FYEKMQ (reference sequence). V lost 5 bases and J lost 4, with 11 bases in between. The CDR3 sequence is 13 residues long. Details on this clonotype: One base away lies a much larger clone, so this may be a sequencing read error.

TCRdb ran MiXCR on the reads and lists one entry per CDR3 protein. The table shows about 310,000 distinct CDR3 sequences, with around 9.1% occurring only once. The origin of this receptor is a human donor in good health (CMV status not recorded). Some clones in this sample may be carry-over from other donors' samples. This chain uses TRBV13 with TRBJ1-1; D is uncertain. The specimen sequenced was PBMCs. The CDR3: CASSQPGCTEAFF. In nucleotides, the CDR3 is TGTGCCAGCAGCCAGCCAGGTTGCACTGAAGCTTTCTTT.